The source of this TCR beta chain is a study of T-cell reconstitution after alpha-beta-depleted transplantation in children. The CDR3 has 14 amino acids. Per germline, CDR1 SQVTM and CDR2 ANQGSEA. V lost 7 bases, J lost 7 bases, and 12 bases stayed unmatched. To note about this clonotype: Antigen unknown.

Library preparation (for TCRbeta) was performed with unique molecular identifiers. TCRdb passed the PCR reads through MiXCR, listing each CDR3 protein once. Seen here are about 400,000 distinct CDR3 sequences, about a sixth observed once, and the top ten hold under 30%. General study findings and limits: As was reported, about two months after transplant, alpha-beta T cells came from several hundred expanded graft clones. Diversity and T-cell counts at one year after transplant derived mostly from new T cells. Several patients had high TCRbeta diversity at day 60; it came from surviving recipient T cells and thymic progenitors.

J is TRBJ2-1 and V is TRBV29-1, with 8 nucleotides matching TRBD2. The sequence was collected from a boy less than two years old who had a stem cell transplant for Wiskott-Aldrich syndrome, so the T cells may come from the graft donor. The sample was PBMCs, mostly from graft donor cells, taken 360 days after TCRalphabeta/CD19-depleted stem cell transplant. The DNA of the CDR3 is TGCAGCGACCCGGGAGCGGGAGATGATAATGAGCAGTTCTTC. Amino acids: CSDPGAGDDNEQFF.